These 20 T cell receptor beta chains originate from one sample sequenced in a study of a mutant IDH1 vaccine in newly diagnosed glioma listed by TCRdb under 2021. This specimen's time point label, interpreted: week 5, during vaccination. Each vaccine dose, consisting of 300 ug of a 20-mer mutant IDH1 peptide in Montanide, was administered subcutaneously with topical imiquimod. The library was prepared using the immunoSEQ multiplex PCR assay. Drawn from immuneACCESS, this table holds only the in-frame rearrangements with V and J called that TCRdb kept. Clones are partly lost; checked studies trace under half to an unresolved V gene and leave the rest unexplained. The sample table contains about 28,000 clones; only one count was recorded for 87% of them. The top ten constitute roughly 3.5% of the sample. Which antigens these TCRs recognize remains unknown. The sample here was peripheral blood mononuclear cells (PBMCs), taken from a glioma patient whose treatment included an IDH1 peptide vaccine. The receptors were sampled from a woman aged 35 to 49 with glioma. Some clones in this sample may be carry-over from other donors' samples.

The chain employs TRBV9 and TRBJ2-7; perhaps TRBD1 as D (5 bases). CDR3 length: 15 residues. V shed 4 bases and J shed 4 bases, with 18 bases lying between them. CDR1 and CDR2 from the germline V gene are SGDLS and YYNGEE. The CDR3 protein is CASSLDISGQYEQYF. The CDR3 DNA is TGTGCCAGCAGCCTGGACATCTCTGGGCAGTACGAGCAGTACTTC.

This clone has just one count. The rearrangement joins TRBV7-9 to TRBJ2-7; 13 bases agree with TRBD2. CDR1 is SEHNR, CDR2 FQNEAQ, per germline (reference sequence). The ends lost 5 bases at V and 7 bases at J; junction bases unmatched: 8. CDR3 length: 15 amino acids. As DNA, the CDR3 is TGTGCCAGCAGCGCCACTAGCGGGAGGGTTGATGAGCAGTACTTC. Protein product: CASSATSGRVDEQYF.

CDR3 region: CASSPLAGGHTGELFF. CDR3 nucleotide sequence: TGTGCCAGCAGCCCCTTAGCGGGGGGGCACACCGGGGAGCTGTTTTTT. The chain employs TRBV5-6 and TRBJ2-2; 11 nucleotides align to TRBD2. The CDR3 consists of 16 residues. The germline V gene encodes CDR1 SGHDT and CDR2 YYEEEE. V shed 4 bases, J shed 3 bases, and the junction held 5 bases outside the gene matches.

This rearrangement joins TRBV6-5 to TRBJ2-3; TRBD2 aligns across 7 bases. J was trimmed by 4 bases and V by 2 bases; bases with no gene match: 6. The germline V gene encodes CDR1 MNHEY and CDR2 SVGAGI. The CDR3 extends over 15 amino acids. The CDR3 DNA sequence: TGTGCCAGCAGTTACAGCCGGGGGGTTGCAGATACGCAGTATTTT. This translates into CASSYSRGVADTQYF.

This chain connects TRBV18 to TRBJ1-1; the D is unclear. The CDR3 extends over 13 amino acids. CDR1 KGHSH and CDR2 LQKENI come from the germline V gene. V lost 5 bases to trimming and J lost 1 base, with 8 bases between them. The CDR3 nucleotides are TGTGCCAGCTCATCGGACCGGAACACTGAAGCTTTCTTT. Amino acid sequence: CASSSDRNTEAFF.

CDR3 coding DNA: TGTGCCATCAGGGGGGCTAATTCGGGTGAAAAACTGTTTTTT. Protein product: CAIRGANSGEKLFF. The rearrangement uses TRBV10-3 and TRBJ1-4, with TRBD1 as a possible D gene (6 bases). Trimming removed 6 bases from V and 7 bases from J, with 15 bases in between. The CDR3 is made up of 14 amino acids. The germline CDR1 and CDR2 sequences are ENHRY and SYGVKD.

The genes are TRBV7-3 and TRBJ2-5; D ambiguous. The CDR3 is made up of 14 amino acids. The germline V gene encodes CDR1 SGHTA and CDR2 FQGTGA. V shed 3 bases and J shed 4 bases, with 12 bases lying between them. The CDR3 region has the DNA TGTGCCAGCAGCTTGGGGTTAGGGCGAGAGACCCAGTACTTC. It encodes CASSLGLGRETQYF.

This clone has more than one count but fewer than ten. Other nucleotide sequences from this sample produce the same CDR3. The chain couples TRBV6-1 to TRBJ1-5; no firm D call. Trimming cost V 0 bases and J 6 bases, with 12 bases left between them. The CDR3 sequence is 15 residues long. Germline V gives CDR1 MNHNS, CDR2 SASEGT. DNA of the CDR3: TGTGCCAGCAGTGAAGCCGATCCCGGGCGTCAGCCCCAGCATTTT. Its protein is CASSEADPGRQPQHF.

The V call is TRBV15, the J call TRBJ2-2; no clear D gene. V shed 2 bases and J shed 2 bases, with 12 bases lying between them. This CDR3 has 16 residues. Germline loops: CDR1 LNHNV, CDR2 YYDKDF (reference sequence). The chain's CDR3 is CATSRSFALNTGELFF. CDR3 nucleotides: TGTGCCACCAGCAGATCGTTTGCACTCAACACCGGGGAGCTGTTTTTT.

V is TRBV10-3 and J is TRBJ1-2; D unclear. The V gene's germline CDR1 is ENHRY and CDR2 SYGVKD. The CDR3 sequence is 15 residues long. With 2 bases removed from V and 1 base from J, the gap between germline ends came to 11 bases. CDR3 DNA sequence: TGTGCCATCAGTGAGGTGGCTGACCGTAACTATGGCTACACCTTC. It is translated as CAISEVADRNYGYTF.

The CDR3 nucleotides read TGTGCCAGCAGCCAACGTAGCCGGGACTCCTCCTACGAGCAGTACTTC. This translates into CASSQRSRDSSYEQYF. The V call is TRBV7-9, the J call TRBJ2-7, with D perhaps TRBD2 (6 bases). CDR3 length: 16 residues. Germline CDR1 is SEHNR and CDR2 is FQNEAQ (reference sequence). V was trimmed by 5 bases and J by 0 bases, leaving 17 bases between them.

The chain uses TRBV19 and TRBJ2-7; 10 positions agree with TRBD1. The V segment lost 9 bases and the J segment 3 bases; nucleotides outside the gene matches: 8. CDR1 and CDR2 (germline): LNHDA, SQIVND (reference sequence). The CDR3 runs 14 residues. The CDR3 here is CARPPGQGLYEQYF. The CDR3 DNA follows: TGTGCCAGACCTCCGGGACAGGGGCTCTACGAGCAGTACTTC.

The chain has TRBV6-1 and TRBJ2-6, with unresolved D. Germline V gene data show CDR1 as MNHNS and CDR2 as SASEGT. Trimming shortened V by 8 bases and J by 0 bases, and 8 bases separated the two germline ends. CDR3 length: 14 amino acids. The CDR3 bases are TGTGCCAGCGTAAAATCCTCTGGGGCCAACGTCCTGACTTTC. Translated, it gives CASVKSSGANVLTF.

The J gene is TRBJ1-5, the V gene TRBV15, with D unresolved. Germline V gene lookup returns CDR1 LNHNV and CDR2 YYDKDF (reference sequence). The CDR3 runs 16 residues. V was clipped by 0 bases and J by 0 bases, with 9 bases between them. CDR3 DNA: TGTGCCACCAGCAGAGATGGGTCAGTTAGCAATCAGCCCCAGCATTTT. Translated, it gives CATSRDGSVSNQPQHF.

The rearrangement uses TRBV9 and TRBJ2-5, with 10 nucleotides matching TRBD2. Germline assignment: CDR1 SGDLS and CDR2 YYNGEE. The CDR3 contains 16 residues. Trimming took 0 bases from V and 5 from J; bases not matched to a gene: 7. The CDR3 spells CASSVEERGGRETQYF. The CDR3, as DNA: TGTGCCAGCAGCGTAGAGGAGCGGGGGGGCCGGGAGACCCAGTACTTC.

V usage is TRBV18 and J usage is TRBJ2-7; tentative D call: TRBD1 (6 bases). CDR1 and CDR2 from the germline V gene are KGHSH and LQKENI. V lost 6 bases and J 0 bases, leaving 18 bases between the germline ends. There are 16 residues in the CDR3. The CDR3 DNA sequence: TGTGCCAGCTCCCCCCCGAGGGGGACCGGCTCCTACGAGCAGTACTTC. Its protein product is CASSPPRGTGSYEQYF.

The rearrangement uses TRBV28 and TRBJ2-7; the D call may be TRBD1 or TRBD2 (5 bases each). This CDR3 comprises 13 residues. The V end was cut by 2 bases, the J end by 9 bases, with 14 bases between. Germline CDR1 reads MDHEN; CDR2 reads SYDVKM. The CDR3 is CASSLPAPGRQYF. The CDR3 bases are TGTGCCAGCAGTTTACCGGCCCCGGGGCGGCAGTACTTC.

This clone was observed once. This rearrangement joins TRBV29-1 to TRBJ1-2, with no clear D. Trimming removed 6 bases from V and 4 bases from J, with 12 bases in between. Germline lookup yields CDR1 SQVTM and CDR2 ANQGSEA. This CDR3 has 12 residues. The CDR3 nucleotides are TGCAGCGTGCATCTCGGGCCCTATGGCTACACCTTC. Translated: CSVHLGPYGYTF.

This chain joins TRBV27 and TRBJ1-5; D gene ambiguous. The V end lost 0 bases, the J end lost 6 bases, and 6 bases lay between the germline ends. Germline CDR1 is MNHEY and CDR2 is SMNVEV (reference sequence). This CDR3 is built from 13 residues. The CDR3 spells CASSLSLGQPQHF. The CDR3 DNA sequence: TGTGCCAGCAGTTTATCGTTGGGTCAGCCCCAGCATTTT.

This chain links TRBV5-1 with TRBJ1-2, with D possibly being TRBD1 (6 bases). Germline values: CDR1 SGHRS, CDR2 YFSETQ. Trimming cost V 7 bases and J 3 bases, with 13 bases left between them. The CDR3 consists of 13 residues. CDR3 coding DNA: TGCGCCAGCGGGGGGGCGGAGTACTATGGCTACACCTTC. This codes for CASGGAEYYGYTF.